Listed below are T cell receptor beta chains from one sample, sequenced in a study of blood T cells in healthy people across ages. Using its own MiXCR run on the 5' RACE reads, TCRdb lists one record per CDR3 protein. Of 750,000 to 950,000 distinct CDR3 sequences in the sample, 20% to 30% were seen once. These sequences were also reported in another study, on T cells of mothers and their children.

Sequenced sample: blood. The receptors here all came from a boy aged 5-17 years in good health. Both conserved end residues are part of each CDR3. The order of the fields is J gene, clone size, V gene, CDR3 protein. A clone size is listed for some rows: how often the clone was seen (once, few, many), or a class if it is expanded.

>-|-|TRBV2
CASSEPGQGSHEQFF
>TRBJ2-1|-|TRBV4-1
CASSQSGTSYTYEQFF
>TRBJ1-4|-|TRBV7-9
CASSLGPGTSEKLFF
>TRBJ2-3|-|TRBV4-1
CASSQGSPLSTDTQYF
>TRBJ2-5|-|TRBV12-3/TRBV12-4
CASSLGTSYQETQYF
>TRBJ2-7|-|TRBV6-5
CASRHRQGSYEQYF
>TRBJ2-5|-|TRBV19
CASSISSGGGETQYF
>TRBJ2-5|few|TRBV7-9
CASRPGTLQETQYF
>TRBJ1-2|few|TRBV2
CASSTGIRDYGYTF
>TRBJ2-3|-|TRBV28
CASSPRTRPSTDTQYF
>-|-|TRBV4-1
CASSQIFGTRVYEQYF
>TRBJ2-1|few|TRBV4-1
CASSQDPGRAYNEQFF
>TRBJ1-4|few|TRBV6-6
CASSPQGIGEKLFF
>TRBJ2-1|-|TRBV5-1
CASSLALRQFF
>TRBJ2-5|-|TRBV18
CASHTPYRQETQYF
>TRBJ1-5|-|TRBV12-3/TRBV12-4
CASKGPGRLDHQPQHF
>TRBJ2-1|-|TRBV5-5
CASSFGMWEGQFF
>TRBJ2-3|few|TRBV5-1
CASSLGVAGASDTQYF
>TRBJ1-4|-|TRBV3-1
CASSQASRGTSF
>TRBJ1-2|-|TRBV28
CASSFRGTGYTF
>TRBJ2-7|-|TRBV20-1
CSGSSEDEQYF
>TRBJ2-3|-|TRBV7-3
CASSLNGGFGTQYF
>TRBJ2-1|many|TRBV7-4
CASSSSLAGVPGNEQFF
>TRBJ2-1|few|TRBV20-1
CSAVPGLAGGHYNEQFF
>TRBJ1-1|-|TRBV25-1
CASSGGSYTEAFF
>TRBJ1-6|few|TRBV7-8
CASSLAWPGVAHSPLHF
>TRBJ2-5|-|TRBV29-1
CSVVGGAKTQYF